Each of the 29 T cell receptor beta chains below was sequenced from the same sample in a study of OX40 agonist ivuxolimab in advanced cancers. This table comes from immunoSEQ multiplex PCR, and its TCRdb copy is limited to in-frame clones, with some not included. The sample has some 60,000 clones, about 85% seen once. The specimen was CD4+ or CD8+ T cells sorted from blood, collected in a trial of the OX40 agonist ivuxolimab. The receptors shown here come from an adult with an advanced solid tumor such as melanoma, head and neck, liver or kidney cancer.

The chain carries TRBV2 and TRBJ1-1, with a tentative D call TRBD1 (5 bases). Trimming shortened V by 4 bases and J by 5 bases, and 17 bases separated the two germline ends. CDR1 is SNHLY and CDR2 is FYNNEI in the germline V gene. The CDR3 totals 15 residues. The CDR3 here is CASSGSGGRGTEAFF. In DNA, the CDR3 is TGTGCCAGCAGTGGTTCGGGGGGTCGGGGGACTGAAGCTTTCTTT. Complete variable domain (other parts from reference TRBV2 and TRBJ1-1): EPEVTQTPSHQVTQMGQEVILRCVPISNHLYFYWYRQILGQKVEFLVSFYNNEISEKSEIFDDQFSVERPDGSNFTLKIRSTKLEDSAMYFCASSGSGGRGTEAFFGQGTRLTVV.

V gene TRBV28 combines with J gene TRBJ2-1, with a weak D call TRBD2 (5 bases). CDR1 and CDR2 (germline): MDHEN, SYDVKM. The germline V and J ends were trimmed by 3 bases and 7 bases, with 13 bases remaining between them. The CDR3 contains 14 residues. The CDR3 loop reads CASSLRASRNEQFF. For the CDR3, the DNA is TGTGCCAGCAGTTTGAGGGCCTCGAGGAATGAGCAGTTCTTC.

V is TRBV9 and J is TRBJ2-5, with TRBD2 identical over 11 bases. Germline V gene data show CDR1 as SGDLS and CDR2 as YYNGEE. V lost 3 bases to trimming and J lost 5 bases; unmatched junction nucleotides: 6. The CDR3 is made up of 15 amino acids. CDR3 region: CASSDPTSGKETQYF. The CDR3 region has the DNA TGTGCCAGCAGCGACCCGACTAGCGGGAAGGAGACCCAGTACTTC.

The chain combines TRBV7-8 with TRBJ1-1, with a tentative D call TRBD1 (6 bases). The CDR3 has 15 residues. The V gene's germline CDR1 is SGHVS and CDR2 FQNEAQ. V dropped 2 bases and J dropped 5 bases, with 15 bases sitting between them. CDR3 sequence: CASSLSRGLGTEAFF. The CDR3 nucleotides are TGTGCCAGCAGCTTAAGTCGGGGGCTAGGAACTGAAGCTTTCTTT.

The chain links TRBV11-2 to TRBJ1-6, with D perhaps TRBD1 (5 bases). The CDR3 is made up of 14 amino acids. Trimming shortened V by 7 bases and J by 7 bases, and 14 bases separated the two germline ends. CDR1 and CDR2 (germline): SGHAT, FQNNGV. The CDR3 coding sequence is TGTGCCAGCACCCCGGTGGGGGGGAATTCACCCCTCCACTTT. Amino acids: CASTPVGGNSPLHF.

This sequence joins TRBV11-2 and TRBJ1-2, with D possibly TRBD1 on 6 matching bases. Trimming left V 4 bases short and J 3 bases short, with 9 bases between. CDR1 and CDR2 from the germline V gene are SGHAT and FQNNGV. The CDR3 is made up of 13 amino acids. In DNA, the CDR3 is TGTGCCAGCAGCTGGGGGGCCGACTATGGCTACACCTTC. Protein sequence: CASSWGADYGYTF.

This chain joins TRBV5-1 and TRBJ1-3; D unresolved. The CDR3 runs to 15 residues. Germline assignment: CDR1 SGHRS and CDR2 YFSETQ. V was shortened by 0 bases and J by 1 base, with 8 bases between the two germline ends. The CDR3, as DNA: TGCGCCAGCAGCTTGGACCTGCCGTCTGGAAACACCATATATTTT. Its translation is CASSLDLPSGNTIYF.

The chain couples TRBV11-2 to TRBJ2-5, with D possibly being TRBD1 (6 bases). Germline V gives CDR1 SGHAT, CDR2 FQNNGV. V lost 4 bases to trimming and J lost 2 bases, with 23 bases between them. The CDR3 loop spans 18 amino acids. In DNA, the CDR3 is TGTGCCAGCAGCTCCTACCCCTTACAGGGTAAGGAACAAGAGACCCAGTACTTC. This translates into CASSSYPLQGKEQETQYF.

V is TRBV23-1 and J is TRBJ1-2, with TRBD1 matching 7 bases. TRBV23-1 is sorted into the ORF group, with uncertain function. The CDR3 runs 16 residues. The V segment lost 2 bases and the J segment 4 bases; nucleotides outside the gene matches: 10. As DNA, the CDR3 is TGCGCCAGCAGTCAACCAAGGGGGGACAGCTTCTATGGCTACACCTTC. The encoded protein is CASSQPRGDSFYGYTF.

The CDR3 coding sequence is TGTGCCAGCAGCCCGGGACTAGAACTTAATGAGCAGTTCTTC. It translates to CASSPGLELNEQFF. V gene TRBV6-5 combines with J gene TRBJ2-1; 8 bases map to TRBD2. CDR3 size: 14 residues. Germline CDR1 reads MNHEY; CDR2 reads SVGAGI. Trimming at V came to 6 bases and at J to 7 bases, leaving 8 bases not matched to a gene.

Note on this clone: Lacking the conserved final phenylalanine or tryptophan, this CDR3 likely reflects a read error. The DNA is left out, because the CDR3 cannot be placed on it with certainty; the CDR3 is given as TCRdb lists it. The chain employs TRBV30 and TRBJ2-7; the DNA was not compared with TRBD2, the D call given in the table. CDR1 GTSNPN and CDR2 SVGIG come from the germline V gene (reference sequence). The CDR3 length is 11 residues, termini included. CDR3 in amino acids: CAWSTSGSKAL.

The V call is TRBV11-1, the J call TRBJ2-7, with TRBD1 matching 9 bases. V was clipped by 3 bases and J by 5 bases; unmatched bases: 14. The V gene's germline CDR1 is SGHAT and CDR2 FQDESV (reference sequence). This CDR3 is 17 amino acids long. The CDR3 DNA reads TGTGCCAGCAGCTTTCAGGGGTGGGGACAGGGACTCGACGAGCAGTACTTC. Translating it yields CASSFQGWGQGLDEQYF.

The chain uses TRBV6-1 and TRBJ1-2; D not resolved. Germline CDR1 reads MNHNS; CDR2 reads SASEGT. This CDR3 contains 15 residues. V was shortened by 4 bases and J by 4 bases, with 16 bases between the two germline ends. The CDR3 coding sequence is TGTGCCAGCAGTGCACCCCCGGGTGGCCCCTATGGCTACACCTTC. Translated, it gives CASSAPPGGPYGYTF.

In regard to this clone: In the same sample, other DNA sequences code for this CDR3. The gene calls are TRBV7-2 and TRBJ1-2; D is unclear. The germline gives CDR1 SGHTA, CDR2 FQGNSA. CDR3 length equals 14 residues. Deletions cut 1 base from V and 4 bases from J, with 10 bases between. The CDR3 bases are TGTGCCAGCAGCTTAGATTTCAGAAGCTATGGCTACACCTTC. This codes for CASSLDFRSYGYTF.

The genes are TRBV11-3 and TRBJ1-3; maybe TRBD1 (6 bases). Trimming took off 5 bases at V and 0 bases at J, with 17 bases between the two ends. From germline, CDR1 is SGHNT and CDR2 YENEEA. This CDR3 has 17 amino acids. The CDR3, as DNA: TGTGCCAGCAGCCTAAATCGGGCAGGGGACTCTGGAAACACCATATATTTT. Its protein product is CASSLNRAGDSGNTIYF.

The chain has TRBV5-1 and TRBJ2-7, with 11 bases lining up with TRBD1. Germline V lookup: CDR1 SGHRS, CDR2 YFSETQ. This CDR3 comprises 13 residues. V dropped 4 bases and J dropped 5; count of bases not matched to a gene: 2. CDR3 sequence reads: CASSEGQGDEQYF. In nucleotides, the CDR3 is TGCGCCAGCAGCGAGGGACAGGGGGACGAGCAGTACTTC.

J is TRBJ2-5 and V is TRBV27; no firm D call. V lost 3 bases and J 5 bases, leaving 10 bases between the germline ends. CDR3 length: 13 amino acids. Germline assignment: CDR1 MNHEY and CDR2 SMNVEV (reference sequence). CDR3 loop: CASSFRAEETQYF. CDR3 sequence (DNA): TGTGCCAGCAGTTTTCGGGCCGAGGAGACCCAGTACTTC.

As regards this clone: At one end, the junction sequence differs from germline, possibly due to a read error. This sequence joins TRBV7-7 and TRBJ2-1, with 12 nucleotides matching TRBD2. CDR1 is SSHAT and CDR2 is FNYEAQ in the germline V gene (reference sequence). CDR3 length equals 19 residues. The CDR3 sequence is CASSLEASGRENSYNEQFF. Here the CDR3 DNA reads TGTGCTAGCAGCTTAGAGGCTAGCGGGAGGGAGAATTCCTACAATGAGCAGTTCTTC.

This chain connects TRBV6-6 to TRBJ2-2; D ambiguous. V lost 4 bases, J lost 3 bases, and 9 bases lay in between. The CDR3 has 14 amino acids. Germline V gene data show CDR1 as MNHNY and CDR2 as SVGAGI (reference sequence). CDR3 nucleotide sequence: TGTGCCAGCAGTTCTGGTTCTTACACCGGGGAGCTGTTTTTT. Translating it yields CASSSGSYTGELFF.

This clone occurred once. The rearrangement uses TRBV28 and TRBJ2-1; 7 bases match TRBD2. The CDR3 consists of 14 residues. V gave up 6 bases and J gave up 5 bases; unmatched junction bases: 7. Germline lookup yields CDR1 MDHEN and CDR2 SYDVKM. CDR3 DNA: TGTGCCAGCAGCCCCCACAGCGGGGACAATGAGCAGTTCTTC. As protein: CASSPHSGDNEQFF.

This chain uses TRBV6-1 with TRBJ2-3; 13 bases are shared with TRBD2. Germline V CDR1 and CDR2: MNHNS, SASEGT. Losses at the gene ends were 6 bases for V and 6 bases for J; bases not matched to a gene: 6. The CDR3 is 15 residues long. CDR3: CASRRTSGRGDTQYF. The CDR3 coding sequence is TGTGCCAGCAGAAGGACTAGCGGGAGAGGGGATACGCAGTATTTT.

The chain recombines TRBV9 with TRBJ2-1; the D is unclear. Trimming shortened V by 3 bases and J by 2 bases, and 15 bases separated the two germline ends. The CDR3 runs 16 residues. The germline V gene has CDR1 SGDLS and CDR2 YYNGEE. The CDR3 here is CASSAPWGKAYNEQFF. Here the CDR3 DNA reads TGTGCCAGCAGCGCCCCCTGGGGAAAGGCCTACAATGAGCAGTTCTTC.

V usage is TRBV7-8 and J usage is TRBJ2-7; perhaps TRBD2 as D (6 bases). Between the trimmed V and J ends, which lost 2 bases and 6 bases, there was a span of 11 bases. Germline values: CDR1 SGHVS, CDR2 FQNEAQ. The CDR3 contains 13 residues. The CDR3, as DNA: TGTGCCAGCAGCTTAAGTGGAGGGCTCGAGCAGTACTTC. Translated, it gives CASSLSGGLEQYF.

About this clone itself: With a much larger clone just one base away, this may be a read error. This chain links TRBV7-3 with TRBJ2-7; TRBD1 aligns across 10 bases. CDR3 length equals 15 residues. Germline CDR1 SGHTA, CDR2 FQGTGA. CDR3 bases: TGTGTCAGCAGCATAACCGGGACAGGGGTCCACGAGCAGTACTTC. Amino acid sequence: CVSSITGTGVHEQYF.

The chain recombines TRBV5-1 with TRBJ2-7; 10 positions agree with TRBD1. CDR1 and CDR2 (germline): SGHRS, YFSETQ. J lost 4 bases, V lost 0 bases, and 4 bases had no gene match. This CDR3 is 15 amino acids long. The CDR3 DNA sequence: TGCGCCAGCAGCTTGGGCGGGACAGGGGCATACGAGCAGTACTTC. It codes for CASSLGGTGAYEQYF. Supplemented by reference TRBV5-1 and TRBJ2-7, the full variable domain reads KAGVTQTPRYLIKTRGQQVTLSCSPISGHRSVSWYQQTPGQGLQFLFEYFSETQRNKGNFPGRFSGRQFSNSRSEMNVSTLELGDSALYLCASSLGGTGAYEQYFGPGTRLTVT.

V usage is TRBV5-6 and J usage is TRBJ2-1, with 7 nucleotides matching TRBD1. With 0 bases clipped from V and 0 bases from J, the junction kept 3 bases outside the gene matches. Germline V gives CDR1 SGHDT, CDR2 YYEEEE. This CDR3 region has 16 residues. The CDR3 is CASSLGGDSSYNEQFF. CDR3 DNA sequence: TGTGCCAGCAGCTTGGGAGGGGACAGCTCCTACAATGAGCAGTTCTTC.

The chain carries TRBV14 and TRBJ1-2; TRBD1 aligns across 7 bases. Trimming removed 2 bases from V and 8 bases from J; junction bases left unmatched: 11. Looked up from germline, CDR1 is SGHDN and CDR2 is FVKESK. This CDR3 spans 15 amino acids. This CDR3 reads CASSQTTRGLEGYTF. The CDR3 DNA is TGTGCCAGCAGCCAAACAACGAGGGGGCTAGAGGGCTACACCTTC.

This clone was observed a single time. This chain uses TRBV11-2 with TRBJ1-6; 10 bases map to TRBD1. J gave up 4 bases and V 6 bases, and 3 bases lay outside the gene matches. There are 15 residues in the CDR3. Germline V gene data show CDR1 as SGHAT and CDR2 as FQNNGV. The CDR3 region has the DNA TGTGCCAGCAGGACGGGACAGGGGTATAATTCACCCCTCCACTTT. Its protein is CASRTGQGYNSPLHF.

J is TRBJ2-1 and V is TRBV7-6; unclear D gene. V was cut by 1 base and J by 8 bases, with 12 bases left in between. The CDR3 is made up of 14 amino acids. Germline V lookup: CDR1 SGHVS, CDR2 FNYEAQ. The CDR3: CASSLGGVWDEQFF. DNA for the CDR3: TGTGCCAGCAGCTTAGGAGGCGTATGGGATGAGCAGTTCTTC. The full variable domain, its missing parts supplied by reference TRBV7-6 and TRBJ2-1, is GAGVSQSPRYKVTKRGQDVALRCDPISGHVSLYWYRQALGQGPEFLTYFNYEAQQDKSGLPNDRFSAERPEGSISTLTIQRTEQRDSAMYRCASSLGGVWDEQFFGPGTRLTVL.